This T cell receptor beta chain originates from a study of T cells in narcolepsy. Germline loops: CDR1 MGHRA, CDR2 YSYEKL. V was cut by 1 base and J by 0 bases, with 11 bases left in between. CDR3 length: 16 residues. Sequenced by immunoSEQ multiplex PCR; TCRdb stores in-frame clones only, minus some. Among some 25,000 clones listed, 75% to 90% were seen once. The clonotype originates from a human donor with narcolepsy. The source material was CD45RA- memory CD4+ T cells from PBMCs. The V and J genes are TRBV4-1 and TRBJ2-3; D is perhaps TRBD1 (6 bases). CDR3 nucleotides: TGCGCCAGCAGCCAAGCACAGGGAATTAGCACAGATACGCAGTATTTT. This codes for CASSQAQGISTDTQYF.